The clone carrying this T cell receptor (beta chain) turned up a few times. Its antigen is undetermined. The V gene's germline CDR1 is SQVTM and CDR2 ANQGSEA. The CDR3 sequence is 12 residues long. The V end was cut by 0 bases, the J end by 3 bases, with 6 bases between. MiXCR was run by TCRdb on the 5' RACE reads, yielding one entry per CDR3 protein. The table has around 340,000 distinct CDR3 sequences, over 12% seen once. This sample stems from a study of CD8 T cells in ankylosing spondylitis. Study-wide findings and caveats: Characteristic of ankylosing spondylitis blood, it appeared, was a TCR beta motif comprising eight highly homologous variants. Earlier work had already found some motif variants in reactive arthritis synovial fluid and blood.

The rearrangement joins TRBV29-1 to TRBJ2-7; D gene uncertain. The receptor was isolated from a male donor with ankylosing spondylitis or in good health (not recorded which). Sequencing was done on a sample of blood, either unsorted or a sorted T cell fraction (not recorded which). The CDR3 bases are TGCAGCGTTGAAGAGGGGATCTACGAGCAGTACTTC. Translation gives CSVEEGIYEQYF.